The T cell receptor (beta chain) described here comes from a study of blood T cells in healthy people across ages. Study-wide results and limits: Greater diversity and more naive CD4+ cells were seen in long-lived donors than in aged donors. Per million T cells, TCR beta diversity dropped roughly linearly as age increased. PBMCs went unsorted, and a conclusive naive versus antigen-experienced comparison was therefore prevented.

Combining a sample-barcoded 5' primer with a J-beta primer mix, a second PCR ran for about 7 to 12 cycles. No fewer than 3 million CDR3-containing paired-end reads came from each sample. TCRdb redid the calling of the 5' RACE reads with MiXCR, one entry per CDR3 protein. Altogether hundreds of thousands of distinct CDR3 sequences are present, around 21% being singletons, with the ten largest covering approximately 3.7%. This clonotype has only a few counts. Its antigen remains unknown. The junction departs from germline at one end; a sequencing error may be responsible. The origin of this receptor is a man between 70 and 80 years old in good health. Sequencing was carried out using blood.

The chain's CDR3 is CAGSRRLAGSSGNEQFF. DNA for the CDR3: TGTGCCGGCAGTCGGCGACTAGCGGGGTCCTCGGGCAATGAGCAGTTCTTC. The chain uses TRBV6-2 or TRBV6-3 and TRBJ2-7; 11 bases map to TRBD2. Near its end, the DNA agrees better with TRBJ2-1, so the J call may be wrong. There are 17 residues in the CDR3. Per the germline V gene, CDR1 is MNHEY and CDR2 is SVGEGT.